This TCR beta chain was identified during a study of shared clonotypes between healthy human individuals. Only in-frame clones appear in the TCRdb table, and some are missing; sequencing was by immunoSEQ multiplex PCR. This sample has 950,000 to 1,100,000 clones, with approximately 80% found just once. CDR3 length: 15 residues. V shed 3 bases and J shed 2 bases, with 10 bases lying between them. Per the germline V gene, CDR1 is KGHSH and CDR2 is LQKENI. This clone was seen a handful of times. This CDR3 is also generated by other DNA sequences in the sample. The origin of this receptor is a man aged 18-30 years in good health. Some clones in this sample may be carry-over from other donors' samples. Sequencing was performed on memory CD4+ T cells from PBMCs. Subset meaning: CD45RA-negative fraction. V gene TRBV18 combines with J gene TRBJ2-2; D is undetermined. The CDR3 DNA reads as TGTGCCAGCTCACCGCCGGCGGCCAACACCGGGGAGCTGTTTTTT. Protein sequence: CASSPPAANTGELFF.